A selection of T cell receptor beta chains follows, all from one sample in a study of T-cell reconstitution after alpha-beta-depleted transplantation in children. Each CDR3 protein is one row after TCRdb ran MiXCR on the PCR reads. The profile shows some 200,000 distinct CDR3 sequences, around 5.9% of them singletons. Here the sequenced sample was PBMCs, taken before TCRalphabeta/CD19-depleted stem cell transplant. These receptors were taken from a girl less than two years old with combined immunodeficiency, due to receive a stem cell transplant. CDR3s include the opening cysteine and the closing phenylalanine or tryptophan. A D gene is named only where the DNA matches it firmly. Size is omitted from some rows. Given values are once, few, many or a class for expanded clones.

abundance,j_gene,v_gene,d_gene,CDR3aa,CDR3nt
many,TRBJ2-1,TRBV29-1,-,CSVEDLKFESYNEQFF,TGCAGCGTTGAAGATCTCAAGTTTGAGTCTTACAATGAGCAGTTCTTC
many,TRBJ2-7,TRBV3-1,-,CASSQLPGPYEQYF,TGTGCCAGCAGCCAATTGCCGGGACCCTACGAGCAGTACTTC
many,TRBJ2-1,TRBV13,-,CASSLGFGELSSYNEQFF,TGTGCCAGCAGCTTAGGTTTCGGGGAACTAAGCTCCTACAATGAGCAGTTCTTC
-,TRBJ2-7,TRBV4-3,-,CASSQDVGSGREQYF,TGCGCCAGCAGCCAAGATGTCGGGTCAGGGCGGGAGCAGTACTTC
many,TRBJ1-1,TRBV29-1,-,CSVNNAGGTTFF,TGCAGCGTTAACAATGCTGGGGGGACAACTTTCTTT
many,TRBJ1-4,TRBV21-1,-,CASKRLESTNEKLFF,TGTGCCAGCAAACGCCTAGAGTCGACTAATGAAAAACTGTTTTTT
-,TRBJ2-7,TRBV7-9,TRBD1,CASSSTPGGTGGEQYF,TGTGCCAGCAGCTCGACCCCTGGGGGGACAGGGGGCGAGCAGTACTTC
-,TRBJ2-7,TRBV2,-,CASRAGLLTGVRYEQYF,TGTGCCAGCAGAGCAGGGTTACTCACGGGGGTCCGTTACGAGCAGTACTTC
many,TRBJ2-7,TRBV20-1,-,CSARGRGTDARGSYEQYF,TGCAGTGCTAGAGGGCGGGGGACGGACGCAAGGGGGTCCTACGAGCAGTACTTC
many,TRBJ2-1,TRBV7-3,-,CASSSSRTDYNERFF,TGTGCCAGCAGCTCCAGCCGGACTGACTACAATGAGCGGTTCTTC
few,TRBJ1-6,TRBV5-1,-,CASSLVRLYNSPLHF,TGCGCCAGCAGCTTGGTGAGGTTATATAATTCACCCCTCCACTTT
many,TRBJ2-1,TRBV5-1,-,CASSLGLRQQKGNEQFF,TGCGCCAGCAGCCTGGGTCTGCGGCAGCAAAAGGGCAATGAGCAGTTCTTC
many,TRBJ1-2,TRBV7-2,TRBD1,CASSPQGATYTF,TGTGCCAGCAGCCCGCAGGGGGCAACCTACACCTTC
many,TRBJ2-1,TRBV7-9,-,CASSFPGGDEQFF,TGTGCCAGCAGCTTCCCTGGGGGCGATGAGCAGTTCTTC
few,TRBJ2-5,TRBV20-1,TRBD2,CCARDHAGGPQETQYF,TGCTGTGCTAGAGATCACGCGGGAGGGCCCCAAGAGACCCAGTACTTC
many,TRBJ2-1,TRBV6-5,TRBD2,CASSWTSGNYNEQFF,TGTGCCAGCAGTTGGACTAGCGGAAACTACAATGAGCAGTTCTTC
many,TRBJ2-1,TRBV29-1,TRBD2,CSYGTSGSIYNEQFF,TGCAGCTACGGGACTAGCGGGAGTATCTACAATGAGCAGTTCTTC
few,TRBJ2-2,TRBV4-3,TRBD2,CASSHGGFTGELFF,TGCGCCAGCAGCCACGGGGGGTTCACCGGGGAGCTGTTTTTT
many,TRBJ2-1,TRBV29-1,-,CSAMGMGGSYNEQFF,TGCAGCGCTATGGGGATGGGGGGCTCCTACAATGAGCAGTTCTTC
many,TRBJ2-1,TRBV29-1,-,CSVIANEQFF,TGCAGCGTCATCGCCAATGAGCAGTTCTTC
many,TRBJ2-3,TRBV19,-,CASSIVRAPDTQYF,TGTGCCAGTAGTATTGTCAGGGCCCCAGATACGCAGTATTTT